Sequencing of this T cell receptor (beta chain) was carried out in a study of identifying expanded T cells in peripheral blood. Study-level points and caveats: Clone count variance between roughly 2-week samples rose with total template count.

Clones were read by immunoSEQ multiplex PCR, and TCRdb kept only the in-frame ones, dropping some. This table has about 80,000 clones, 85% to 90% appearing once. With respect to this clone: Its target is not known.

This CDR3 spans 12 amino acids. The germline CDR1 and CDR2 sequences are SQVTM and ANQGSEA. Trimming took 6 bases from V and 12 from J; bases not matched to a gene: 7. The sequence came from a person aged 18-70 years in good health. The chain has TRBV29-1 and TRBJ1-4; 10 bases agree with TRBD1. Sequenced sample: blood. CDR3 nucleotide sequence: TGCAGCGTGGCAGGGACAGGGGATCAACTGTTTTTT. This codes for CSVAGTGDQLFF.